Listed below are T cell receptor beta chains from one sample, sequenced in a study of shared clonotypes between healthy human individuals. The assay was immunoSEQ multiplex PCR, and TCRdb's table has in-frame clones only and misses some. This sample has about 480,000 clones, with roughly 85% found just once. Source material: PBMCs. Every receptor here comes from a middle-aged woman in good health. Some clones in this sample may be carry-over from other donors' samples. Each CDR3 is given with its conserved first and last residue. Each record gives: J gene, V gene, CDR3 protein.

>TRBJ1-5|TRBV28
CASSPPSVPQHF
>TRBJ1-2|TRBV10-2
CASSEGGGNGYTF
>-|TRBV2
CASSEGAGGSYEQYF
>TRBJ1-1|TRBV7-9
CASSLVGQVDSEAFF
>TRBJ2-5|TRBV5-1
CASSSSVSGGETQYF
>TRBJ1-2|TRBV19
CASSNTNYGYTF
>TRBJ1-2|TRBV28
CASEGSSYGYTF
>TRBJ2-2|TRBV9
CASTGTSVNTGELFF
>TRBJ2-2|TRBV7-2
CASSLVGGPGELFF
>TRBJ2-7|TRBV7-2
CASSLDFSGYEQYF
>TRBJ2-1|TRBV11-2
CASSLAALYSYNEQFF
>TRBJ2-1|TRBV19
CASSITGLSVNEQFF
>TRBJ2-7|TRBV5-4
CASSLPSGSVAIGEQYF
>TRBJ2-3|TRBV5-1
CASSLAASGATDTQYF
>TRBJ1-5|TRBV6-6
CASSYPGTGNQPQHF
>TRBJ2-3|TRBV5-1
CASSWSSGSSTDTQYF
>TRBJ1-5|TRBV10-2
CASSESGAGVQPQHF
>TRBJ1-5|TRBV6-6
CASSRLAPNQPQHF